This TCR beta chain was captured by sequencing in a study of monozygotic twins with inflammatory bowel disease. Findings and limits, study-wide: Between concordant and discordant twins, repertoire similarity failed to differ, a result that limited power may explain. IBD patients displayed reduced TCRbeta diversity (inverse Simpson) when set against healthy co-twins.

The UMIs contained a 6-nucleotide sample barcode. They were added by template switching during cDNA synthesis. Using the 5' RACE reads, TCRdb records one entry per CDR3 protein without DNA. The sample is made up of about 110,000 distinct CDR3 sequences, and the top ten hold about an eighth of it. In germline, CDR1 is MDHEN, CDR2 SYDVKM. The CDR3 is 17 amino acids. Concerning this clonotype itself: Its antigen is unknown.

The chain has TRBV28 and TRBJ1-1; TCRdb's assignment of TRBD1 cannot be checked, as there is no DNA. Material: blood. This clonotype originated in a human donor with ulcerative colitis or Crohn's disease, or a healthy co-twin of an affected twin (not recorded which). CDR3 protein: CASSLLTGTPGYTEAFF.